The clone carrying this T cell receptor beta chain came up a few times. The antigen remains undetermined. The data were taken from a study of post-analysis software for immune sequencing data. At the level of the study: Courses of disease covered relapsing-remitting, secondary progressive and progressive-relapsing multiple sclerosis. Findings of the study overall: When patients were compared with controls, about five TRBV segments were more frequent, TRBV5-6, TRBV5-1 and TRBV20-1 among them. Compared with controls, patients showed significantly lower normalized Chao1 diversity. Clustering by F measure revealed strong co-clustering among samples prepared together in one batch.

Unique molecular identifiers were carried by the TCR beta cDNA libraries. From around 1 to 9.1 million T cells, 500,000 or so cDNA molecules were obtained. TCRdb called the PCR reads again in MiXCR, with one record for every CDR3 protein. The top ten clones hold 0.5% to 0.6% of a sample with approximately 730,000 distinct CDR3 sequences, 25% to 30% of them seen once. The CDR3 consists of 12 residues. In germline, CDR1 is MNHEY, CDR2 SVGEGT. Sequencing was performed on blood. This receptor was obtained from a girl between 10 and 17 years old with multiple sclerosis. V usage is TRBV6-2 or TRBV6-3 and J usage is TRBJ2-5, with 7 nucleotides matching TRBD1. Judging by the DNA end, TRBJ2-7 fits better; the J call may be wrong. DNA of the CDR3: TGTGCCAGCAGCAAGGACAGGCACGAGCAGTACTTC. Its protein is CASSKDRHEQYF.